One sample yielded the 25 T cell receptor beta chains listed below, sequenced in a study of blood T cell repertoires in COVID-19. Method: immunoSEQ multiplex PCR; TCRdb's copy keeps in-frame clones and lacks some. Of about 430,000 clones in the sample, over 75% were seen once. Input material: PBMCs or T cells enriched from blood (not recorded which). The receptors come from a young woman who had been exposed to COVID-19.

This rearrangement joins TRBV6-4 to TRBJ2-7, with 16 bases fitting TRBD2. The ends lost 3 bases at V and 1 base at J; junction bases unmatched: 3. Per germline, CDR1 MRHNA and CDR2 SNTAGT. The CDR3 has 17 residues. The CDR3 region has the DNA TGTGCCAGCAGTGAGGGACTAGCGGGGGGGGTTTCCTACGAGCAGTACTTC. It codes for CASSEGLAGGVSYEQYF.

The V and J genes are TRBV6-2 or TRBV6-3 and TRBJ2-7; 8 bases fit TRBD2. Germline values: CDR1 MNHEY, CDR2 SVGEGT. This CDR3 has 15 residues. V lost 2 bases, J lost 6 bases, and 9 bases stayed unmatched. The CDR3 loop is CASSYGSAGDPEQYF. The CDR3 coding sequence is TGTGCCAGCAGTTACGGTTCAGCGGGAGATCCCGAGCAGTACTTC.

The J gene is TRBJ2-1, the V gene TRBV19, with D maybe TRBD2 (6 bases). Germline CDR1 and CDR2: LNHDA and SQIVND (reference sequence). Trimming shortened V by 0 bases and J by 0 bases, and 9 bases separated the two germline ends. The CDR3 consists of 16 residues. The CDR3 here is CASSIEAGGSYNEQFF. CDR3 DNA sequence: TGTGCCAGTAGTATAGAGGCCGGGGGCTCCTACAATGAGCAGTTCTTC.

The V gene is TRBV15, the J gene TRBJ2-1; TRBD2 aligns across 7 bases. The CDR3 length is 16 residues. In germline, CDR1 is LNHNV, CDR2 YYDKDF (reference sequence). Trimming took 3 bases from V and 1 from J; bases not matched to a gene: 6. The CDR3 loop is CATSRGGGVSYNEQFF. The CDR3 coding sequence is TGTGCCACCAGCAGGGGCGGGGGAGTTTCCTACAATGAGCAGTTCTTC.

The chain combines TRBV3-1 (or the pseudogene TRBV3-2) with TRBJ1-6; TRBD1 is a possible D gene (5 bases). V gave up 7 bases and J gave up 2 bases, with 12 bases separating them. The CDR3 sequence is 15 residues long. Looked up from germline, CDR1 is LGHDT and CDR2 is YNNKEL (reference sequence). CDR3 amino acids: CASNHGQPYNSPLHF. The CDR3 nucleotides are TGTGCCAGCAACCACGGACAACCCTATAATTCACCCCTCCACTTT.

The chain links TRBV28 to TRBJ2-7; D might be TRBD2 (6 bases). CDR3 length: 13 residues. The V gene's germline CDR1 is MDHEN and CDR2 SYDVKM. Trimming took 6 bases from V and 4 from J, leaving 13 bases between them. CDR3 region: CASRGGVRYEQYF. The CDR3 bases are TGTGCCAGCAGGGGGGGAGTTAGGTACGAGCAGTACTTC.

This clone has a single count. CDR3 bases: TGTGCCAGCAGTGAAGTCGGGTCTACGGGGGAGCAGTACTTC. This gives the protein CASSEVGSTGEQYF. This chain uses TRBV25-1 with TRBJ2-7; TRBD2 is a possible D gene (5 bases). V lost 2 bases, J lost 7 bases, and 15 bases lay in between. Germline CDR1 MGHDK, CDR2 SYGVNS. This CDR3 is 14 amino acids long.

This clone was seen a few times. The chain carries TRBV5-4 and TRBJ2-2; D ambiguous. The germline CDR1 and CDR2 sequences are SGHNT and YYREEE (reference sequence). There are 13 residues in the CDR3. Trimming took off 5 bases at V and 5 bases at J, with 10 bases between the two ends. The DNA of the CDR3 is TGTGCCAGCAGTCCCATCACTACCGGGGAGCTGTTTTTT. As protein: CASSPITTGELFF.

The chain uses TRBV28 and TRBJ1-2, with 8 bases identical to TRBD1. With 3 bases clipped from V and 2 bases from J, the junction kept 5 bases outside the gene matches. Germline CDR1 reads MDHEN; CDR2 reads SYDVKM. The CDR3 spans 15 residues. The CDR3 loop is CASSLARTGNYGYTF. CDR3 coding DNA: TGTGCCAGCAGTTTGGCCCGGACAGGGAACTATGGCTACACCTTC.

The CDR3 protein is CASSLGRDRGSDGYTF. For the CDR3, the DNA is TGCGCCAGCAGCCTGGGCCGGGACAGGGGGTCAGATGGCTACACCTTC. The chain recombines TRBV5-1 with TRBJ1-2, with 11 nucleotides matching TRBD1. V lost 4 bases to trimming and J lost 6 bases; unmatched junction nucleotides: 11. CDR3 length: 16 amino acids. Per the germline V gene, CDR1 is SGHRS and CDR2 is YFSETQ.

The chain has TRBV7-9 and TRBJ2-5; D remains unclear. This CDR3 has 14 amino acids. The V end lost 0 bases, the J end lost 2 bases, and 7 bases lay between the germline ends. Germline values: CDR1 SEHNR, CDR2 FQNEAQ (reference sequence). In nucleotides, the CDR3 is TGTGCCAGCAGCTTAGCGGAGATACAAGAGACCCAGTACTTC. Its translation is CASSLAEIQETQYF.

The chain recombines TRBV7-9 with TRBJ2-2, with D possibly being TRBD1 (5 bases). Germline V gives CDR1 SEHNR, CDR2 FQNEAQ (reference sequence). With 5 bases removed from V and 4 bases from J, the gap between germline ends came to 17 bases. The CDR3 runs 16 residues. In DNA, the CDR3 is TGTGCCAGCAGCCCTCAGGGTCCCACTATCACCGGGGAGCTGTTTTTT. Encoded protein: CASSPQGPTITGELFF. Together with reference TRBV7-9 and TRBJ2-2, the CDR3 gives the full variable domain: DTGVSQNPRHKITKRGQNVTFRCDPISEHNRLYWYRQTLGQGPEFLTYFQNEAQLEKSRLLSDRFSAERPKGSFSTLEIQRTEQGDSAMYLCASSPQGPTITGELFFGEGSRLTVL.

The chain links TRBV27 to TRBJ1-1, with a possible D match to TRBD1 (5 bases). CDR1 and CDR2 from the germline V gene are MNHEY and SMNVEV (reference sequence). Trimming stripped 7 bases from V and 1 base from J, with 13 bases between. CDR3 length: 14 amino acids. The CDR3 DNA follows: TGTGCCAGCAAAGATAGGGGTCAGAACACTGAAGCTTTCTTT. Translating gives CASKDRGQNTEAFF.

This sequence joins TRBV6-5 and TRBJ2-5, with 7 bases lining up with TRBD2. Germline V gene sequence: CDR1 MNHEY, CDR2 SVGAGI. J was trimmed by 0 bases and V by 7 bases; bases with no gene match: 8. The CDR3 is 15 residues long. CDR3 in amino acids: CASTPEREYQETQYF. CDR3 coding DNA: TGTGCCAGCACCCCGGAGCGGGAATACCAAGAGACCCAGTACTTC.

The chain is built from TRBV7-9 and TRBJ2-7; weak D call: TRBD1 (6 bases). Trimming took 3 bases from V and 5 from J, leaving 14 bases between them. The CDR3 is made up of 14 amino acids. Germline V gene lookup returns CDR1 SEHNR and CDR2 FQNEAQ (reference sequence). The CDR3 nucleotides are TGTGCCAGCAGCTTGGGCAGGGGATATGACGAGCAGTACTTC. As protein: CASSLGRGYDEQYF. Full variable domain (outside the CDR3, taken from reference TRBV7-9 and TRBJ2-7): DTGVSQNPRHKITKRGQNVTFRCDPISEHNRLYWYRQTLGQGPEFLTYFQNEAQLEKSRLLSDRFSAERPKGSFSTLEIQRTEQGDSAMYLCASSLGRGYDEQYFGPGTRLTVT.

V usage is TRBV11-2 and J usage is TRBJ1-2; D is perhaps TRBD1 (5 bases). This CDR3 has 15 residues. Looked up from germline, CDR1 is SGHAT and CDR2 is FQNNGV. V was cut by 0 bases and J by 8 bases, with 16 bases left in between. Here the CDR3 DNA reads TGTGCCAGCAGCTTAGATCAGGGAGGGCTTATAGGCTACACCTTC. Translated: CASSLDQGGLIGYTF.

V and J are TRBV9 and TRBJ2-1; tentative D call: TRBD1 (6 bases). The CDR3 extends over 12 amino acids. Trimming removed 2 bases at V and 9 bases at J, with 9 bases between. The germline V gene encodes CDR1 SGDLS and CDR2 YYNGEE. The chain's CDR3 is CASSVDRSEQFF. The DNA of the CDR3 is TGTGCCAGCAGCGTCGACAGGTCTGAGCAGTTCTTC. Full variable domain (rest looked up from reference TRBV9 and TRBJ2-1): DSGVTQTPKHLITATGQRVTLRCSPRSGDLSVYWYQQSLDQGLQFLIQYYNGEERAKGNILERFSAQQFPDLHSELNLSSLELGDSALYFCASSVDRSEQFFGPGTRLTVL.

In nucleotides, the CDR3 is TGTGCCAGCACCATTGGGGGGACTAGCGGGACAGATACGCAGTATTTT. Translated: CASTIGGTSGTDTQYF. The chain joins TRBV5-4 to TRBJ2-3, with 12 bases matching TRBD2. Trimming took 6 bases from V and 3 from J; bases not matched to a gene: 8. The CDR3 runs 16 residues. Germline V gene lookup returns CDR1 SGHNT and CDR2 YYREEE (reference sequence).

The chain joins TRBV7-2 to TRBJ2-3; 9 bases are a match to TRBD2. The ends lost 4 bases at V and 5 bases at J; junction bases unmatched: 10. The length of the CDR3 is 16 residues. From germline, CDR1 is SGHTA and CDR2 FQGNSA. This CDR3 is CASSSPRASGKDTQYF. CDR3 nucleotides: TGTGCCAGCAGCTCCCCCAGGGCTAGCGGGAAAGATACGCAGTATTTT.

The rearrangement uses TRBV27 and TRBJ2-7, with D tentatively TRBD1 (6 bases). The V end was cut by 4 bases, the J end by 7 bases, with 17 bases between. The CDR3 totals 14 residues. In germline, CDR1 is MNHEY, CDR2 SMNVEV (reference sequence). Here the CDR3 reads CASSSSGVAEEQYF. The CDR3 bases are TGTGCCAGCAGTTCCTCAGGGGTCGCTGAAGAGCAGTACTTC.

The chain is built from TRBV24-1 and TRBJ2-7; no firm D call. Germline CDR1 is KGHDR and CDR2 is SFDVKD. The CDR3 loop spans 13 amino acids. The V and J ends lost 6 bases and 3 bases respectively, with 11 bases between them. CDR3 region: CATSPREDYEQYF. CDR3 in DNA: TGTGCCACCAGTCCCAGAGAGGACTACGAGCAGTACTTC.

In this sample, this clone turned up once. V is TRBV2 and J is TRBJ1-1; D remains unclear. From germline, CDR1 is SNHLY and CDR2 FYNNEI. The CDR3 is 14 residues long. Trimming took off 3 bases at V and 0 bases at J, with 8 bases between the two ends. The CDR3 DNA reads TGTGCCAGCAGTGAGGTCAGGATGAACACTGAAGCTTTCTTT. It specifies CASSEVRMNTEAFF. The variable domain in full, with the rest retrieved from reference TRBV2 and TRBJ1-1, is EPEVTQTPSHQVTQMGQEVILRCVPISNHLYFYWYRQILGQKVEFLVSFYNNEISEKSEIFDDQFSVERPDGSNFTLKIRSTKLEDSAMYFCASSEVRMNTEAFFGQGTRLTVV.

This clone came up a few times. The chain joins TRBV7-9 to TRBJ2-7; TRBD2 agrees at 10 bases. The CDR3 is made up of 16 amino acids. Germline V gives CDR1 SEHNR, CDR2 FQNEAQ (reference sequence). V lost 1 base and J lost 6; bases outside the gene matches: 9. DNA of the CDR3: TGTGCCAGCAGCTTAGGTTCTAGCGGGAGTCGCGGCGAGCAGTACTTC. This encodes CASSLGSSGSRGEQYF.

The chain is built from TRBV6-5 and TRBJ2-3; no reliable D call. The ends were cut back, 0 bases at V and 2 bases at J, with 9 bases in the middle. Germline-derived CDR1 and CDR2 are MNHEY and SVGAGI. CDR3 size: 15 residues. CDR3 protein: CASSYSIQFTDTQYF. CDR3 nucleotides: TGTGCCAGCAGTTACTCGATACAGTTCACAGATACGCAGTATTTT.

The sample holds one count of this clone. V and J are TRBV27 and TRBJ1-2; no reliable D call. V was shortened by 2 bases and J by 8 bases, with 12 bases between the two germline ends. The CDR3 is 13 residues long. Germline loops: CDR1 MNHEY, CDR2 SMNVEV (reference sequence). The CDR3 region has the DNA TGTGCCAGCAGTTTAAGTGGAGCGCGGGGCTACACCTTC. Translated: CASSLSGARGYTF.